This T cell receptor beta chain was recorded in a study of shared clonotypes between healthy human individuals. Overall study context: Researchers assigned three CD4 naive, three CD4 memory, two CD8 naive and one CD8 memory plate to each donor.

Naive CD8 cells comprised CD45RO-negative, CCR7-positively selected cells, excluding terminally differentiated effector memory CD45RA+ cells. The CDR3 runs to 12 residues. Germline assignment: CDR1 MDHEN and CDR2 SYDVKM. The repertoire was sequenced with immunoSEQ multiplex PCR; TCRdb's copy has only in-frame clones and lacks some. The data contain around 560,000 clones, around 96% of them seen just once; the ten biggest clones take up approximately 0.11%. As concerns this clone: The junction shows a germline mismatch at one end, possibly a read error.

The material sequenced was naive CD8+ T cells sorted from blood. The chain employs TRBV28 and TRBJ2-7, with D tentatively TRBD1 (5 bases). The TCR sequence derives from a woman in her twenties or thirties in good health. CDR3 sequence: CASSHRTTKIHF. CDR3 bases: TGTGCCAGCAGTCACCGGACAACGAAGATACATTTC.